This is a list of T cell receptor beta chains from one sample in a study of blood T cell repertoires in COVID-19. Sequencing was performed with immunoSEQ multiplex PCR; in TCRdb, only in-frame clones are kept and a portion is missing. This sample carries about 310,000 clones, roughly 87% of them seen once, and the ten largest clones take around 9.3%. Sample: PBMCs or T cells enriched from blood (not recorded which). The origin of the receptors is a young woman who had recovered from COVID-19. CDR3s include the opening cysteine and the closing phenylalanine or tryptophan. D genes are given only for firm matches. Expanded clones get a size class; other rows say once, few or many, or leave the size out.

CASSRTGFGYGYTF TGTGCCAGCAGCCGCACGGGGTTCGGCTATGGCTACACCTTC TRBJ1-2 TRBV6-5 . .
CASSSTGDSNQPQHF TGTGCCAGCAGTTCAACAGGGGATAGCAATCAGCCCCAGCATTTT TRBJ1-5 TRBV28 . TRBD1
CASSHNSGGYEQYF TGTGCCAGCAGCCATAATAGCGGGGGCTACGAGCAGTACTTC TRBJ2-7 TRBV11-2 once TRBD2
CASSDAQGAGNQPQHF TGTGCCAGCAGCGACGCCCAGGGGGCAGGGAATCAGCCCCAGCATTTT TRBJ1-5 TRBV21-1 . .
CASLGGRTEAFF TGTGCCAGCTTAGGGGGCAGGACTGAAGCTTTCTTT TRBJ1-1 TRBV28 . TRBD1
CASSQGLAGEYEQYF TGTGCCAGCAGTCAAGGACTAGCGGGGGAATACGAGCAGTACTTC TRBJ2-7 TRBV2 . TRBD2
CASSVTGGGSPLHF TGTGCCAGCAGCGTTACAGGGGGCGGTTCACCCCTCCACTTT TRBJ1-6 TRBV9 . TRBD1
CASSARGGEHYNEQFF TGTGCCAGCAGCGCACGAGGCGGGGAGCACTACAATGAGCAGTTCTTC TRBJ2-1 TRBV5-8 . .
CATSSFEGQGLDTEAFF TGTGCCACCAGCTCCTTTGAGGGACAGGGATTGGACACTGAAGCTTTCTTT TRBJ1-1 TRBV15 few TRBD1
CASSVSGGTNTGELFF TGTGCCAGCAGCGTCTCTGGGGGGACGAACACCGGGGAGCTGTTTTTT TRBJ2-2 TRBV9 . .
CASSPSERGRVGYTF TGTGCCAGCAGCCCAAGCGAAAGGGGGCGGGTTGGCTACACCTTC TRBJ1-2 TRBV3-1/TRBV3-2 . TRBD1
CSARSGTRTFF TGCAGTGCTAGATCCGGGACAAGAACATTCTTC TRBJ2-1 TRBV20-1 few .
CASRRQGGGETQYF TGTGCCAGTAGGCGTCAGGGCGGGGGAGAGACCCAGTACTTC TRBJ2-5 TRBV19 once TRBD2
CASSRGQVGDTIYF TGTGCCAGTAGTCGCGGACAGGTTGGAGACACCATATATTTT TRBJ1-3 TRBV19 . TRBD1
CASSSSRLAGKGDTQYF TGTGCCAGCAGCTCAAGTCGACTAGCGGGAAAGGGCGATACGCAGTATTTT TRBJ2-3 TRBV7-2 once TRBD2
CASTLDGGAYEQYF TGTGCCAGCACCCTGGACGGGGGAGCCTACGAGCAGTACTTC TRBJ2-7 TRBV5-4 . .
CASSFQVEAFF TGTGCCAGCAGCTTCCAGGTTGAAGCTTTCTTT TRBJ1-1 TRBV5-6 . .
CASSARGPSTDTQYF TGTGCCAGCAGCGCTAGGGGGCCTAGCACAGATACGCAGTATTTT TRBJ2-3 TRBV7-9 . TRBD1
CASSEPGTEAFF TGTGCCAGCAGTGAACCAGGGACTGAAGCTTTCTTT TRBJ1-1 TRBV28 . .
CASSRGQGVDGYTF TGTGCCAGCAGCCGAGGACAGGGTGTCGATGGCTACACCTTC TRBJ1-2 TRBV7-9 few TRBD1
CAWSGSGQETQYF TGTGCCTGGAGTGGCAGCGGACAAGAGACCCAGTACTTC TRBJ2-5 TRBV30 . .
CASSREGRLPSMNTGELFF TGTGCCAGCAGCAGAGAGGGCAGACTACCCTCTATGAACACCGGGGAGCTGTTTTTT TRBJ2-2 TRBV5-4 . .
CASSKDGSGVQPQHF TGTGCCAGCAGCAAAGATGGATCAGGGGTTCAGCCCCAGCATTTT TRBJ1-5 TRBV21-1 . .
CASSQRWGGQLFF TGCGCCAGCAGCCAAAGGTGGGGGGGCCAACTGTTTTTT TRBJ1-4 TRBV4-3 once .
CASSSGQNTEAFF TGTGCCAGCAGTTCGGGACAGAACACTGAAGCTTTCTTT TRBJ1-1 TRBV9 . .
CASSLARANTGELFF TGTGCCAGCAGCCTCGCCAGGGCGAACACCGGGGAGCTGTTTTTT TRBJ2-2 TRBV27 . .
CARERLAGNNEQFF TGTGCCAGAGAGCGACTAGCGGGCAACAATGAGCAGTTCTTC TRBJ2-1 TRBV7-3 . TRBD2
CASSLELGQAGNTIYF TGTGCCAGCAGCTTAGAACTTGGGCAGGCTGGAAACACCATATATTTT TRBJ1-3 TRBV7-2 once .
CASSPLPVWGRGGDTQYF TGTGCCAGCAGCCCCCTACCGGTGTGGGGGCGAGGGGGAGATACGCAGTATTTT TRBJ2-3 TRBV14 . .
CASSLPDFRLAGDEQYF TGTGCCAGCAGCTTGCCCGACTTTAGACTAGCGGGAGACGAGCAGTACTTC TRBJ2-7 TRBV5-5 . TRBD2
CASSGGLAVEQYF TGTGCCAGCAGTGGGGGACTAGCAGTTGAGCAGTACTTC TRBJ2-7 TRBV2 . TRBD2
CASSPIRGINEQFF TGTGCCAGCAGCCCCATTCGGGGGATCAATGAGCAGTTCTTC TRBJ2-1 TRBV9 . .
CASSHTGTARKISYEQYF TGCGCCAGCAGCCACACCGGGACAGCAAGAAAAATTTCCTACGAGCAGTACTTC TRBJ2-7 TRBV4-3 . TRBD1
CASSIVGGTEAFF TGTGCCAGTAGTATAGTCGGGGGCACTGAAGCTTTCTTT TRBJ1-1 TRBV19 once .
CASTQGWATDTQYF TGTGCCAGCACCCAGGGGTGGGCGACAGATACGCAGTATTTT TRBJ2-3 TRBV7-2 . .
CASSQDWGQAFLYGYTF TGTGCCAGCAGCCAAGATTGGGGGCAGGCCTTCCTCTATGGCTACACCTTC TRBJ1-2 TRBV4-2 . .
CASSESWGTWHTEAFF TGCGCCAGCAGTGAGTCGTGGGGGACATGGCACACTGAAGCTTTCTTT TRBJ1-1 TRBV10-2 . .
CASRTGFEQYF TGTGCCAGCAGAACAGGGTTCGAGCAGTACTTC TRBJ2-7 TRBV6-5 . .
CASSHSPGTGYGYTF TGTGCCAGCAGCCATAGCCCCGGGACAGGATATGGCTACACCTTC TRBJ1-2 TRBV7-2 . TRBD1
CASSPFPLTSRGLAGNTIYF TGTGCCAGCTCACCATTCCCCTTGACATCTAGGGGATTAGCTGGAAACACCATATATTTT TRBJ1-3 TRBV18 . .
CAIRDSATNEKLFF TGTGCCATCAGGGACAGCGCAACTAATGAAAAACTGTTTTTT TRBJ1-4 TRBV10-3 few .
CASSLEGAGGYTF TGTGCCAGCAGCTTGGAGGGGGCTGGAGGCTACACCTTC TRBJ1-2 TRBV5-6 . TRBD1
CASSQYTNDYGYTF TGTGCCAGCAGCCAGTACACCAACGACTATGGCTACACCTTC TRBJ1-2 TRBV14 . .
CASSIGITTQETQYF TGTGCCAGTAGTATAGGAATAACCACTCAAGAGACCCAGTACTTC TRBJ2-5 TRBV19 . .
CAWGRLVGNEQFF TGTGCCTGGGGACGACTAGTGGGCAATGAGCAGTTCTTC TRBJ2-1 TRBV30 . .
CASSTPDRGNSPLHF TGTGCCAGCAGCACCCCGGACAGGGGGAATTCACCCCTCCACTTT TRBJ1-6 TRBV7-2 . TRBD1
CASSLRIYGQGAQPQHF TGTGCCAGCAGCTTAAGGATTTACGGGCAGGGGGCCCAGCCCCAGCATTTT TRBJ1-5 TRBV7-8 . TRBD1
CAWSELLMNTEAFF TGTGCCTGGAGTGAACTGCTCATGAACACTGAAGCTTTCTTT TRBJ1-1 TRBV30 . .
CASSVISGSGADTQYF TGTGCCAGCAGTGTTATTAGCGGGAGTGGCGCAGATACGCAGTATTTT TRBJ2-3 TRBV6-4 . TRBD2
CASSYINRVGYTF TGTGCCAGCAGTTACATAAACAGGGTTGGCTACACCTTC TRBJ1-2 TRBV6-5 once .
CAIASGLADNEQFF TGTGCCATAGCCTCCGGGCTAGCCGACAATGAGCAGTTCTTC TRBJ2-1 TRBV10-3 . .